Below, 18 T cell receptor beta chains from the same sample are listed, as sequenced in a study of shared clonotypes between healthy human individuals. Profiling relied on immunoSEQ multiplex PCR, and the TCRdb table lists in-frame clones only, not all of them. The sample records about 1,900,000 clones, 85% to 95% being singletons. Naive CD8 cells lacked CD45RO, underwent positive selection for CCR7 and left out terminally differentiated effector memory CD45RA+ cells. Source material: naive CD8+ T cells sorted from blood. The receptors were sampled from a man younger than 35 in good health.

About this clone: The sample carries other DNA sequences with the same CDR3. V and J are TRBV6-5 and TRBJ2-2, with unresolved D. Trimming shortened V by 6 bases and J by 6 bases, and 5 bases separated the two germline ends. CDR3 size: 11 residues. The germline V gene has CDR1 MNHEY and CDR2 SVGAGI. The CDR3 sequence: CASRGPGELFF. CDR3 bases: TGTGCCAGCAGGGGTCCCGGGGAGCTGTTTTTT.

CDR3 sequence (DNA): TGCGCCAGCAGTAGGGAGACCCAGTACTTC. It specifies CASSRETQYF. V usage is TRBV10-2 and J usage is TRBJ2-5; D is uncertain. The V end lost 5 bases, the J end lost 5 bases, and 3 bases lay between the germline ends. Germline V CDR1 and CDR2: WSHSY, SAAADI. The CDR3 extends over 10 amino acids.

In its sample, this clone was seen once. The CDR3 coding sequence is TGTGCCAGCAGTCCTGACAGGAATCAGCCCCAGCATTTT. Amino acid sequence: CASSPDRNQPQHF. The chain employs TRBV6-5 and TRBJ1-5, with a possible D match to TRBD1 (6 bases). This CDR3 contains 13 residues. Trimming removed 5 bases at V and 4 bases at J, with 9 bases between. The germline gives CDR1 MNHEY, CDR2 SVGAGI.

This clone was observed a single time. The gene calls are TRBV10-3 and TRBJ1-2; the D gene is possibly TRBD1 (5 bases). Germline V gives CDR1 ENHRY, CDR2 SYGVKD. There are 13 residues in the CDR3. With 10 bases removed from V and 1 base from J, the gap between germline ends came to 13 bases. CDR3 region: CASSGNNNYGYTF. The CDR3 region has the DNA TGTGCCAGTTCAGGGAATAATAACTATGGCTACACCTTC.

The chain uses TRBV6-1 and TRBJ1-5, with D hard to call. CDR3 size: 15 residues. The germline V and J ends were trimmed by 8 bases and 0 bases, with 14 bases remaining between them. Germline V lookup: CDR1 MNHNS, CDR2 SASEGT. CDR3 DNA: TGTGCCAGCGGACTGACGGCCTATAGCAATCAGCCCCAGCATTTT. Translated, it gives CASGLTAYSNQPQHF.

The rearrangement links TRBV7-6 to TRBJ1-4; the D is unclear. The CDR3 totals 14 residues. Germline V gives CDR1 SGHVS, CDR2 FNYEAQ. V lost 0 bases and J 7 bases, leaving 9 bases between the germline ends. The CDR3 spells CASSLAPLGEKLFF. The CDR3 nucleotides read TGTGCCAGCAGCTTAGCCCCCCTTGGTGAAAAACTGTTTTTT.

The J gene is TRBJ2-2, the V gene TRBV11-2; tentatively, D is TRBD2 (6 bases). Trimming cost V 4 bases and J 2 bases, with 14 bases left between them. CDR3 length equals 16 residues. Germline V gene data show CDR1 as SGHAT and CDR2 as FQNNGV. The CDR3 nucleotides read TGTGCCAGCAGCTCTGCAAGGGAGGCAAACACCGGGGAGCTGTTTTTT. Its protein is CASSSAREANTGELFF.

The chain couples TRBV9 to TRBJ2-2; 8 bases line up with TRBD1. V lost 0 bases to trimming and J lost 6 bases; unmatched junction nucleotides: 4. Germline V lookup: CDR1 SGDLS, CDR2 YYNGEE. The CDR3 spans 15 residues. The CDR3 is CASSVGKTGAGELFF. CDR3 in DNA: TGTGCCAGCAGCGTAGGGAAGACAGGGGCCGGGGAGCTGTTTTTT.

This chain joins TRBV7-9 and TRBJ2-1; no definite D call. Germline V gene sequence: CDR1 SEHNR, CDR2 FQNEAQ (reference sequence). CDR3 size: 14 residues. Trimming removed 4 bases from V and 4 bases from J, with 11 bases in between. DNA for the CDR3: TGTGCCAGCAGCTCCCGACTGGGGTACAATGAGCAGTTCTTC. Its translation is CASSSRLGYNEQFF.

As to this clone: The sample has other DNA sequences that encode this CDR3 too. The chain employs TRBV4-3 and TRBJ2-1, with a possible D match to TRBD2 (6 bases). The CDR3 extends over 15 amino acids. The V end lost 0 bases, the J end lost 1 base, and 7 bases lay between the germline ends. Germline V gives CDR1 LGHNA, CDR2 YSLEER. Here the CDR3 DNA reads TGCGCCAGCAGCCAAGATAGCGGTTCCTACAATGAGCAGTTCTTC. As protein: CASSQDSGSYNEQFF.

The gene calls are TRBV11-2 and TRBJ1-4; 7 bases are shared with TRBD1. Germline CDR1 reads SGHAT; CDR2 reads FQNNGV. The CDR3 is 13 residues long. V lost 3 bases, J lost 6 bases, and 1 base stayed unmatched. The CDR3 coding sequence is TGTGCCAGCAGCTTTACAGGGGATGAAAAACTGTTTTTT. This sequence encodes CASSFTGDEKLFF.

V usage is TRBV2 and J usage is TRBJ2-3; TRBD2 agrees at 8 bases. Germline lookup yields CDR1 SNHLY and CDR2 FYNNEI. The CDR3 runs to 15 residues. V was clipped by 4 bases and J by 4 bases; unmatched bases: 7. In nucleotides, the CDR3 is TGTGCCAGCAGTGCTAGCGGGTGGGGTGCAGATACGCAGTATTTT. Translating gives CASSASGWGADTQYF.

Comments on this clone: This specimen includes other DNA sequences encoding the same CDR3. The CDR3 sequence: CASSLEGEKLFF. The CDR3 nucleotides read TGTGCCAGCAGCTTGGAGGGTGAAAAACTGTTTTTT. The J gene is TRBJ1-4, the V gene TRBV7-9, with D hard to call. The CDR3 length is 12 residues. CDR1 SEHNR and CDR2 FQNEAQ come from the germline V gene (reference sequence). Trimming cost V 3 bases and J 7 bases, with 6 bases left between them.

J is TRBJ1-2 and V is TRBV28; D is undetermined. Germline V CDR1 and CDR2: MDHEN, SYDVKM. This CDR3 spans 14 amino acids. The V end lost 5 bases, the J end lost 1 base, and 11 bases lay between the germline ends. In nucleotides, the CDR3 is TGTGCCAGCAGTCCCCCCGAGATTAACTATGGCTACACCTTC. Translation gives CASSPPEINYGYTF.

The chain has TRBV7-2 and TRBJ2-7, with TRBD1 matching over 10 bases. The CDR3 spans 16 residues. The ends lost 1 base at V and 2 bases at J; junction bases unmatched: 5. The germline V gene encodes CDR1 SGHTA and CDR2 FQGNSA. The chain's CDR3 is CASSLDLGTGAYEQYF. Here the CDR3 DNA reads TGTGCCAGCAGCTTAGATTTGGGGACAGGGGCCTACGAGCAGTACTTC.

J is TRBJ1-6 and V is TRBV6-1; 8 bases agree with TRBD1. The V segment lost 2 bases and the J segment 7 bases; nucleotides outside the gene matches: 13. Germline V lookup: CDR1 MNHNS, CDR2 SASEGT. The CDR3 contains 18 residues. CDR3 loop: CASSEPGQVNLGNSPLHF. CDR3 bases: TGTGCCAGCAGTGAACCGGGACAGGTTAACTTAGGGAATTCACCCCTCCACTTT.

The gene calls are TRBV27 and TRBJ2-1, with 11 bases identical to TRBD2. Germline loops: CDR1 MNHEY, CDR2 SMNVEV (reference sequence). The CDR3 extends over 18 amino acids. The junction had 9 bases not matched to a gene; V was cut back by 5 bases and J by 0 bases. The CDR3 is CASSPGLAVGSSYNEQFF. For the CDR3, the DNA is TGTGCCAGCAGTCCGGGACTAGCGGTAGGAAGCTCCTACAATGAGCAGTTCTTC.

This sequence joins TRBV7-2 and TRBJ2-1; 13 positions agree with TRBD2. CDR3 size: 16 residues. The V segment lost 5 bases and the J segment 5 bases; nucleotides outside the gene matches: 6. CDR1 is SGHTA and CDR2 is FQGNSA in the germline V gene. This CDR3 is CASSPLGLAGDNEQFF. CDR3 nucleotide sequence: TGTGCCAGCAGCCCCCTTGGACTAGCGGGAGACAATGAGCAGTTCTTC.